This T cell receptor beta chain came from a study of blood T cells in healthy people across ages (dated by TCRdb to about 2015). Study-wide context: In model experiments, template switching captured roughly one uniquely barcoded TCR beta cDNA molecule for every two T cells. The study measured age-related changes in TCR beta repertoire diversity using deep sequencing normalized with unique cDNA molecular identifiers. Donors were grouped into four age groups: young (average 16 years), middle-aged (39), aged (around 62) and long-lived (roughly 80). To avoid experimental bias, donors of different ages were randomly spread across the sequencing lanes. Using the same blood draw, the study looked at two additional independent replicas of 1 million unique cDNA reads for two donors, one aged 18 to 30 and the other aged 80 or older. Overall results and qualifications from the work: As age increased, observed TCR beta diversity per million T cells dropped in a roughly linear way, and a significant reduction was already evident by age about 36. Estimates of total diversity from one million sequenced T cells were regarded as lower bounds and underestimates. Conclusive comparison of naive and antigen-experienced compartments was prevented by the profiling of bulk unsorted PBMCs. There was a strong correlation between observed TCR beta diversity and the percentage of naive T cells measured by flow cytometry. Compared with the aged group, the long-lived group had more naive CD4+ T cells, fewer expanded clones and increased TCR diversity, suggesting age selection. The CMV infection status of donors was not known, potentially confounding age-related changes in expanded clonotypes.

This clonotype was counted a single time. Its target antigen remains unknown. The record has no base qualities; no much larger clone is one base away. The 39 donors, aged about 6 to 100 years, were systemically healthy Caucasian individuals from Russia. Roughly 10 milliliters of peripheral blood were collected from each donor into EDTA-treated Vacutainer tubes. PBMCs were isolated by Ficoll-Paque density-gradient centrifugation, with at least 7 million obtained per sample. Total RNA was extracted from PBMCs with Trizol reagent, with at least 5 micrograms obtained per sample. The percentages of naive CD45RAhigh/CD27high T cells were determined by flow cytometry on a PBMC aliquot from every donor. Libraries were built with 5' RACE. TCRdb lists the instrument as Illumina HiSeq 2500. A second PCR of about 6 to 12 cycles was run with a J-beta primer mix and a sample-barcoded 5' primer. Each TCR beta cDNA molecule received a unique molecular identifier from a template-switch 5' adaptor carrying 12 random nucleotides. Each sample yielded at least 3 million CDR3-containing paired-end reads. First-strand cDNA was synthesized from all RNA with the Mint cDNA synthesis kit, primed by a TRBC-specific oligonucleotide. Following uracil-DNA glycosylase treatment, a first 18-cycle PCR with universal primers M1SS and BC2_uni_R was performed on all cDNA. Per the original workflow: For normalization, 1 million high-quality reads were randomly selected from each sample, with every read carrying a distinct molecular identifier. Instead of being binned into consensus sequences, reads that shared molecular identifiers were thrown out. CDR3 identification, clonotype clustering and error correction used MiTCR with a Q25 quality threshold and the strictest error-elimination algorithm. A nonparametric unseen species model using Euler transformation provided a lower-bound estimate of total TCR beta diversity. TCRdb trimmed the raw reads at Q25, called clones with MiXCR and kept productive beta chains. Identical CDR3 proteins give one entry, which carries the most common genes and DNA. TCRdb's processing, not the authors' own work, is the source of the V and J calls. This sample gives about 2 million distinct CDR3 sequences in total; 49% of them show up just once. Around 2.1% of the sample lies in the top ten.

The CDR3 goes from the cysteine to the phenylalanine over 15 residues. Just CDR3 DNA is preserved here, 45 bases in frame from base 1. V is cut back by 5 bases and J by 8 bases, with 14 bases in the junction unmatched. Per the germline V gene, MGHDK is the CDR1 and SYGVNS is the CDR2. The receptor chain draws on TRBV25-1 and TRBJ1-2; 7 nucleotides in the junction match TRBD1. Sequenced input: blood. The source is a woman aged 40 to 50 in good health. The CDR3 region reads CASSPGFTGVRGYTF. The DNA reads TGTGCCAGCAGTCCCGGTTTTACAGGGGTGCGGGGCTACACCTTC.